This is a list of T cell receptor beta chains from one sample in a study of T-cell memory formation after mild COVID-19. TCRdb recomputed calls from the 5' RACE reads with MiXCR, one row per CDR3 protein. The sample consists of about 140,000 distinct CDR3 sequences, 11% to 15% of them appearing once. The sequenced material came from PBMCs or a T cell subset sorted from them (not recorded which). Receptor source: an adult woman who had mild COVID-19 (a few samples of this study predate the infection). Cell type and time point are not known. Each CDR3 is given with its conserved first and last residue. The order of the fields is clone size, D gene, V gene, J gene, CDR3 protein. The D gene is left open where the match is weak. Expanded clones are given a class, and other clones once, few, many or no size at all.

clone_size: few
d_call: NA
v_call: TRBV2
j_call: TRBJ1-4
cdr3_aa: CASSEFRTGAANEKLFF

clone_size: NA
d_call: NA
v_call: TRBV12-3/TRBV12-4
j_call: TRBJ2-1
cdr3_aa: CASSLSGRNNEQFF

clone_size: NA
d_call: NA
v_call: TRBV9
j_call: TRBJ2-2
cdr3_aa: CASSVSPGSGAGELFF

clone_size: NA
d_call: NA
v_call: TRBV12-3/TRBV12-4
j_call: TRBJ2-1
cdr3_aa: CASSPTEAPYNEQFF

clone_size: NA
d_call: NA
v_call: TRBV5-1
j_call: TRBJ1-4
cdr3_aa: CASSTLPGRLDEKLFF

clone_size: NA
d_call: NA
v_call: TRBV12-3/TRBV12-4
j_call: TRBJ1-1
cdr3_aa: CASSLVGTYDMNTEAFF

clone_size: many
d_call: NA
v_call: TRBV10-3
j_call: TRBJ2-7
cdr3_aa: CAIAGKGASYEQYF

clone_size: NA
d_call: NA
v_call: TRBV24-1
j_call: TRBJ2-5
cdr3_aa: CATSDPVTEAPQETQYF

clone_size: few
d_call: NA
v_call: TRBV12-3/TRBV12-4
j_call: TRBJ1-1
cdr3_aa: CASSLGLDFTTEAFF

clone_size: NA
d_call: NA
v_call: TRBV14
j_call: TRBJ1-5
cdr3_aa: CASSQAGRNQPQHF

clone_size: NA
d_call: TRBD2
v_call: TRBV2
j_call: TRBJ2-1
cdr3_aa: CASSYPATSGRDNEQFF

clone_size: many
d_call: TRBD2
v_call: TRBV6-6
j_call: TRBJ2-3
cdr3_aa: CASSYSAGGREDTQYF

clone_size: many
d_call: NA
v_call: TRBV29-1
j_call: TRBJ2-7
cdr3_aa: CSVEGRGSSYEQYF

clone_size: few
d_call: NA
v_call: TRBV7-8
j_call: TRBJ2-7
cdr3_aa: CASSLQDGSSREQYF

clone_size: few
d_call: TRBD2
v_call: TRBV24-1
j_call: TRBJ2-1
cdr3_aa: CATSDPGTSGHNEQFF

clone_size: few
d_call: TRBD1
v_call: TRBV4-1
j_call: TRBJ1-1
cdr3_aa: CASSQDEGQENTEAFF

clone_size: NA
d_call: TRBD1
v_call: TRBV6-5
j_call: TRBJ2-7
cdr3_aa: CASSYRGQAYEQYF

clone_size: NA
d_call: NA
v_call: TRBV14
j_call: TRBJ1-1
cdr3_aa: CASSPGRAEAFF

clone_size: many
d_call: NA
v_call: TRBV7-3
j_call: TRBJ2-3
cdr3_aa: CASSLIAGIRDTQYF

clone_size: NA
d_call: NA
v_call: TRBV13
j_call: TRBJ2-5
cdr3_aa: CASSLWGEETQYF

clone_size: few
d_call: NA
v_call: TRBV5-6
j_call: TRBJ2-7
cdr3_aa: CASRLGVGGEQYF

clone_size: NA
d_call: NA
v_call: TRBV2
j_call: TRBJ2-1
cdr3_aa: CASLTPGQLYNEQFF

clone_size: few
d_call: NA
v_call: TRBV7-2
j_call: TRBJ2-1
cdr3_aa: CASTLRLDHNEQFF

clone_size: NA
d_call: NA
v_call: TRBV12-3/TRBV12-4
j_call: TRBJ2-2
cdr3_aa: CASSLAPGRSNTGELFF

clone_size: few
d_call: NA
v_call: TRBV7-9
j_call: TRBJ2-3
cdr3_aa: CASSLGFGQPSLTDTQYF

clone_size: many
d_call: TRBD2
v_call: TRBV10-3
j_call: TRBJ2-1
cdr3_aa: CAISEWLAGYNEQFF

clone_size: NA
d_call: NA
v_call: TRBV20-1
j_call: TRBJ1-2
cdr3_aa: CSVMDERRYYGYTF

clone_size: few
d_call: TRBD1
v_call: TRBV4-1
j_call: TRBJ2-7
cdr3_aa: CASSQGDRDHEQYF

clone_size: few
d_call: TRBD2
v_call: TRBV6-6
j_call: TRBJ2-1
cdr3_aa: CASSYSTSGSNEQFF

clone_size: NA
d_call: NA
v_call: TRBV5-1
j_call: TRBJ1-5
cdr3_aa: CASSPKGPRILAGNQPQHF

clone_size: NA
d_call: NA
v_call: TRBV4-2
j_call: TRBJ2-3
cdr3_aa: CASSHAGGGPTDTQYF

clone_size: NA
d_call: NA
v_call: TRBV4-1
j_call: TRBJ1-1
cdr3_aa: CASSQDQTLGTEAFF

clone_size: NA
d_call: NA
v_call: TRBV7-9
j_call: TRBJ1-4
cdr3_aa: CASSLGVFDEKLFF

clone_size: once
d_call: NA
v_call: TRBV19
j_call: TRBJ1-1
cdr3_aa: CASSMPTEAFF

clone_size: NA
d_call: TRBD1
v_call: TRBV4-2
j_call: TRBJ1-1
cdr3_aa: CASSHTAGQAPTEAFF

clone_size: NA
d_call: NA
v_call: TRBV25-1
j_call: TRBJ1-1
cdr3_aa: CASSELGVNAFF

clone_size: NA
d_call: NA
v_call: TRBV7-9
j_call: TRBJ1-1
cdr3_aa: CASSTGGTEAFF

clone_size: few
d_call: NA
v_call: TRBV9
j_call: TRBJ2-7
cdr3_aa: CASSPYPGSYEQYF

clone_size: NA
d_call: NA
v_call: TRBV12-3/TRBV12-4
j_call: TRBJ1-1
cdr3_aa: CASSFEVNVRGADSLNTEAFF

clone_size: many
d_call: NA
v_call: TRBV29-1
j_call: TRBJ1-1
cdr3_aa: CSVVVTEAFF

clone_size: few
d_call: TRBD2
v_call: TRBV3-1
j_call: TRBJ2-2
cdr3_aa: CASSQPLAGLTGELFF

clone_size: few
d_call: NA
v_call: TRBV15
j_call: TRBJ1-1
cdr3_aa: CATSRDSGRTEAFF

clone_size: few
d_call: NA
v_call: TRBV29-1
j_call: TRBJ1-2
cdr3_aa: CSVDGQLSWGGYTF

clone_size: NA
d_call: NA
v_call: TRBV19
j_call: TRBJ2-3
cdr3_aa: CATLTPDTQYF

clone_size: NA
d_call: TRBD1
v_call: TRBV29-1
j_call: TRBJ1-2
cdr3_aa: CSTSEGGGNGYTF

clone_size: few
d_call: TRBD1
v_call: TRBV7-8
j_call: TRBJ1-1
cdr3_aa: CASSSVGDRGGTEAFF

clone_size: few
d_call: NA
v_call: TRBV4-1
j_call: TRBJ1-1
cdr3_aa: CASSHSTGSMAFF

clone_size: NA
d_call: NA
v_call: TRBV12-3/TRBV12-4
j_call: TRBJ2-3
cdr3_aa: CASSLIGERSSTDTQYF

clone_size: NA
d_call: NA
v_call: TRBV12-3/TRBV12-4
j_call: TRBJ1-3
cdr3_aa: CASTQRGLNTIYF

clone_size: many
d_call: NA
v_call: TRBV7-6
j_call: TRBJ2-3
cdr3_aa: CASSSPWGTDTQYF

clone_size: few
d_call: NA
v_call: TRBV6-5
j_call: TRBJ1-1
cdr3_aa: CATGAQPMNTEAFF

clone_size: many
d_call: NA
v_call: TRBV7-6
j_call: TRBJ2-5
cdr3_aa: CASSEGGSGMETQYF

clone_size: NA
d_call: NA
v_call: TRBV25-1
j_call: TRBJ1-1
cdr3_aa: CASSEWTGTEAFF

clone_size: NA
d_call: NA
v_call: TRBV7-2
j_call: TRBJ2-1
cdr3_aa: CASSRTDNEQFF

clone_size: many
d_call: TRBD2
v_call: TRBV7-9
j_call: TRBJ2-1
cdr3_aa: CASIYLGLAADNEQFF

clone_size: NA
d_call: TRBD2
v_call: TRBV6-5
j_call: TRBJ2-3
cdr3_aa: CASSSHGAGGSTDTQYF